This TCR beta chain was found in a study of blood T cell repertoires in COVID-19. Assay: immunoSEQ multiplex PCR; the TCRdb copy retains only in-frame clones and omits some. The repertoire consists of 150,000 or so clones, with 83% occurring once and the leading ten covering 9% to 14%. V lost 1 base, J lost 0 bases, and 13 bases lay in between. Germline V lookup: CDR1 MDHEN, CDR2 SYDVKM. The CDR3 has 17 amino acids. The clonotype comes from a woman aged 60-75 years with COVID-19, enrolled during active disease. This chain links TRBV28 with TRBJ1-5, with D perhaps matching TRBD1 (6 bases). The material sequenced was peripheral blood. This chain's CDR3 is CASSLSPTGFSNQPQHF. The CDR3 DNA reads as TGTGCCAGCAGTTTATCTCCTACAGGGTTTAGCAATCAGCCCCAGCATTTT.